Shown below are 20 T cell receptor beta chains from a single sample sequenced in a study of shared clonotypes between healthy human individuals. The method was immunoSEQ multiplex PCR; TCRdb's version includes in-frame clones alone and lacks a portion of them. Counted here are 2 million to 2.5 million clones, nearly 97% occurring once; the ten biggest clones make up roughly 0.13%. The sample consisted of naive CD4+ T cells sorted from blood. Subset specified: CD45RA+ positively selected. Receptor source: a man younger than 35 in good health.

V gene TRBV6-9 combines with J gene TRBJ1-5; 10 positions agree with TRBD1. The CDR3 contains 16 residues. Germline CDR1 reads MNHGY; CDR2 reads SVAAGI. With 5 bases clipped from V and 7 bases from J, the junction kept 11 bases outside the gene matches. CDR3 sequence reads: CASSPSDRGLDQPQHF. CDR3 bases: TGTGCCAGCAGTCCCTCGGACAGGGGGTTGGACCAGCCCCAGCATTTT.

The V and J genes are TRBV19 and TRBJ1-1, with 7 bases aligning to TRBD1. CDR1 and CDR2 from the germline V gene are LNHDA and SQIVND (reference sequence). V shed 6 bases, J shed 8 bases, and the junction held 9 bases outside the gene matches. The CDR3 runs to 13 residues. CDR3 nucleotides: TGTGCCAGTAGGGGGACAGTCGTAACCGAAGCTTTCTTT. This gives the protein CASRGTVVTEAFF.

This rearrangement joins TRBV4-3 to TRBJ1-2; D ambiguous. This CDR3 is 13 amino acids long. The germline gives CDR1 LGHNA, CDR2 YSLEER. Trimming stripped 1 base from V and 2 bases from J, with 5 bases between. The DNA for the CDR3 is TGCGCCAGCAGCCAAGGGACGAACTATGGCTACACCTTC. It is translated as CASSQGTNYGYTF.

The CDR3 bases are TGTGCCAGCAGCTTGAACAGGCAATACACCGGGGAGCTGTTTTTT. Translating gives CASSLNRQYTGELFF. J is TRBJ2-2 and V is TRBV5-5; D may be TRBD1 (5 bases). Germline-derived CDR1 and CDR2 are SGHKS and YYEKEE (reference sequence). This CDR3 region has 15 residues. V was trimmed by 1 base and J by 3 bases, leaving 10 bases between them.

This clone was counted a single time. V and J are TRBV28 and TRBJ1-1, with 7 bases matching TRBD1. The germline gives CDR1 MDHEN, CDR2 SYDVKM. The CDR3 has 16 residues. V lost 7 bases to trimming and J lost 6 bases; unmatched junction nucleotides: 17. In nucleotides, the CDR3 is TGTGCCAGCACCCTGGACAGGCCACAACGGGCTGCTGAAGCTTTCTTT. It encodes CASTLDRPQRAAEAFF.

This clone was counted once. V usage is TRBV11-2 and J usage is TRBJ1-1; D is ambiguous. V was clipped by 3 bases and J by 1 base, with 6 bases between them. Germline CDR1 is SGHAT and CDR2 is FQNNGV. CDR3 length equals 13 residues. Here the CDR3 reads CASSFTWNTEAFF. The CDR3 DNA is TGTGCCAGCAGCTTCACTTGGAACACTGAAGCTTTCTTT.

The rearrangement links TRBV7-3 to TRBJ2-1, with D hard to call. The CDR3 has 15 residues. The V end lost 4 bases, the J end lost 0 bases, and 10 bases lay between the germline ends. Germline V gene sequence: CDR1 SGHTA, CDR2 FQGTGA. The CDR3: CASSSDESSYNEQFF. The CDR3 nucleotides read TGTGCCAGCAGCTCGGACGAAAGCTCCTACAATGAGCAGTTCTTC. The whole variable domain, remainder taken from reference TRBV7-3 and TRBJ2-1, is GAGVSQTPSNKVTEKGKYVELRCDPISGHTALYWYRQSLGQGPEFLIYFQGTGAADDSGLPNDRFFAVRPEGSVSTLKIQRTERGDSAVYLCASSSDESSYNEQFFGPGTRLTVL.

This chain connects TRBV7-9 to TRBJ2-7; 8 nucleotides line up with TRBD1. This CDR3 region has 14 residues. With V trimmed by 9 bases and J by 0 bases, 7 bases remained unmatched. The germline V gene has CDR1 SEHNR and CDR2 FQNEAQ (reference sequence). In nucleotides, the CDR3 is TGTGCCAGTAACCGGGACAGGTCCTCCTACGAGCAGTACTTC. This gives the protein CASNRDRSSYEQYF.

This clone appeared a single time. This chain joins TRBV10-3 and TRBJ1-6; perhaps TRBD1 as D (6 bases). The V gene's germline CDR1 is ENHRY and CDR2 SYGVKD. The CDR3 loop spans 16 amino acids. Trimming took 0 bases from V and 5 from J, leaving 11 bases between them. Here the CDR3 DNA reads TGTGCCATCAGTGAGTCGTGGGGGCTCAATAATTCACCCCTCCACTTT. Translation gives CAISESWGLNNSPLHF.

As for this clone: The same CDR3 arises from other DNA sequences in this sample as well. The chain recombines TRBV10-3 with TRBJ2-3; D possibly uses TRBD1 or TRBD2 (6 bases each). The CDR3 sequence is 14 residues long. V lost 4 bases to trimming and J lost 2 bases, with 10 bases between them. The V gene's germline CDR1 is ENHRY and CDR2 SYGVKD. As DNA, the CDR3 is TGTGCCATCAGTGGGGGGGACAACACAGATACGCAGTATTTT. This encodes CAISGGDNTDTQYF.

The V call is TRBV30, the J call TRBJ2-3; 9 positions match TRBD2. CDR3 length: 14 residues. V was clipped by 2 bases and J by 6 bases; unmatched bases: 6. Germline V gene data show CDR1 as GTSNPN and CDR2 as SVGIG (reference sequence). CDR3 sequence (DNA): TGTGCCTGGAGTAGCGGGGGGAACGTGGATACGCAGTATTTT. This sequence encodes CAWSSGGNVDTQYF.

As regards this clone: Other DNA sequences within the sample encode an identical CDR3. The chain carries TRBV5-1 and TRBJ2-5, with TRBD1 identical over 7 bases. Germline CDR1 is SGHRS and CDR2 is YFSETQ. This CDR3 is built from 14 residues. Trimming cost V 0 bases and J 2 bases; bases outside gene matches: 1. The DNA for the CDR3 is TGCGCCAGCAGCTTGGGACAGGGTCAAGAGACCCAGTACTTC. Encoded protein: CASSLGQGQETQYF.

The CDR3 DNA follows: TGCGCCAGCAGCTTATCCGGGACTAGCGCTGAGCAGTACTTC. Amino acids: CASSLSGTSAEQYF. V usage is TRBV5-1 and J usage is TRBJ2-7; 10 bases are a match to TRBD2. Germline V gene sequence: CDR1 SGHRS, CDR2 YFSETQ. The CDR3 is 14 residues long. The V segment lost 2 bases and the J segment 7 bases; nucleotides outside the gene matches: 6.

The rearrangement uses TRBV6-1 and TRBJ1-2, with unresolved D. Germline V gene data show CDR1 as MNHNS and CDR2 as SASEGT. Trimming took 5 bases from V and 6 from J, leaving 7 bases between them. CDR3 size: 11 residues. The CDR3 region has the DNA TGTGCCAGCAGTCACCTTCATGGCTACACCTTC. This sequence encodes CASSHLHGYTF.

The J gene is TRBJ2-7, the V gene TRBV7-2, with a tentative D call TRBD1 (6 bases). The CDR3 has 14 amino acids. V gave up 6 bases and J gave up 4 bases, with 16 bases separating them. CDR1 is SGHTA, CDR2 FQGNSA, per germline. The chain's CDR3 is CASRFGQIGYEQYF. In nucleotides, the CDR3 is TGTGCCAGCAGATTCGGACAGATCGGATACGAGCAGTACTTC.

This chain links TRBV5-8 with TRBJ1-2, with D unclear. The germline V gene encodes CDR1 SGHTS and CDR2 YDEGEE. Trimming pared 0 bases from V and 13 bases from J, leaving 16 bases between. There are 13 residues in the CDR3. CDR3: CASSLDRRPSFTF. CDR3 coding DNA: TGTGCCAGCAGCTTGGATCGGCGGCCTTCGTTCACCTTC. The full variable domain, completed using reference TRBV5-8 and TRBJ1-2, is EAGVTQSPTHLIKTRGQQATLRCSPISGHTSVYWYQQALGLGLQFLLWYDEGEERNRGNFPPRFSGRQFPNYSSELNVNALELEDSALYLCASSLDRRPSFTFGSGTRLTVV.

The V and J genes are TRBV19 and TRBJ2-2; no firm D call. V lost 7 bases to trimming and J lost 7 bases, with 16 bases between them. This CDR3 contains 14 residues. Germline values: CDR1 LNHDA, CDR2 SQIVND (reference sequence). Here the CDR3 reads CASIEAPTGGELFF. CDR3 DNA: TGTGCCAGTATCGAGGCACCTACGGGCGGGGAGCTGTTTTTT. Based on the CDR3 plus reference TRBV19 and TRBJ2-2, the full variable domain is DGGITQSPKYLFRKEGQNVTLSCEQNLNHDAMYWYRQDPGQGLRLIYYSQIVNDFQKGDIAEGYSVSREKKESFPLTVTSAQKNPTAFYLCASIEAPTGGELFFGEGSRLTVL.

This chain links TRBV19 with TRBJ1-2; D possibly corresponds to TRBD1 (6 bases). Trimming shortened V by 8 bases and J by 8 bases, and 18 bases separated the two germline ends. The CDR3 has 13 amino acids. The germline V gene has CDR1 LNHDA and CDR2 SQIVND (reference sequence). The CDR3 loop reads CASRTQTGRGYTF. CDR3 nucleotide sequence: TGTGCCAGTCGCACCCAGACAGGCCGCGGCTACACCTTC. Full variable domain (remainder filled in from reference TRBV19 and TRBJ1-2): DGGITQSPKYLFRKEGQNVTLSCEQNLNHDAMYWYRQDPGQGLRLIYYSQIVNDFQKGDIAEGYSVSREKKESFPLTVTSAQKNPTAFYLCASRTQTGRGYTFGSGTRLTVV.

The chain joins TRBV7-3 to TRBJ2-3; D remains ambiguous. This CDR3 has 18 residues. Trimming removed 0 bases at V and 1 base at J, with 17 bases between. Germline lookup yields CDR1 SGHTA and CDR2 FQGTGA. The CDR3 loop is CASSLTGFPGWGTDTQYF. In nucleotides, the CDR3 is TGTGCCAGCAGCTTAACAGGGTTCCCCGGGTGGGGCACAGATACGCAGTATTTT.

Details on this clone: The same CDR3 also results from other DNA sequences found in this sample. V and J are TRBV4-1 and TRBJ1-1, with D possibly TRBD1 on 5 matching bases. Looked up from germline, CDR1 is MGHRA and CDR2 is YSYEKL. The V gene lost 0 bases and the J gene lost 1 base, with 9 bases spanning the gap. The CDR3 covers 15 residues. CDR3 loop: CASSQDPQGNTEAFF. The CDR3, as DNA: TGCGCCAGCAGCCAAGATCCGCAGGGGAACACTGAAGCTTTCTTT.